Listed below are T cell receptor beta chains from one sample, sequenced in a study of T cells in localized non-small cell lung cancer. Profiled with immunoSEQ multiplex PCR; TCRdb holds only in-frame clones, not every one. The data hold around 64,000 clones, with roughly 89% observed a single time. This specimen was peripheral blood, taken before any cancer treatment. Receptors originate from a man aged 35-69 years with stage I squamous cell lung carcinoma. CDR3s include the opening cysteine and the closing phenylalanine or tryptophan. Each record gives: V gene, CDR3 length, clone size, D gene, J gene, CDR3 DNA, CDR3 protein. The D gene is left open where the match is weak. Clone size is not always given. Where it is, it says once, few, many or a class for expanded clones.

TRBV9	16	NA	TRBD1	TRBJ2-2	TGTGCCAGCAGCGCCTCACAGGGGGCGCGCACCGGGGAGCTGTTTTTT	CASSASQGARTGELFF
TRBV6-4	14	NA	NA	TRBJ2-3	TGTGCCAGCAGTATGGAAGTCTACTCAGATACGCAGTATTTT	CASSMEVYSDTQYF
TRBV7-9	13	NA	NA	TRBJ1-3	TGTGCCAGCACCCAGTCAGGCGGAAACACCATATATTTT	CASTQSGGNTIYF
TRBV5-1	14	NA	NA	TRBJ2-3	TGCGCCAGCAGCTCTGGCGGCAGCACAGATACGCAGTATTTT	CASSSGGSTDTQYF
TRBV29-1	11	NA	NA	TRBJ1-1	TGCAGCGCGCGAAGAAACACTGAAGCTTTCTTT	CSARRNTEAFF
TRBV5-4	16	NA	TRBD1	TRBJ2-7	TGTGCCAGCAGCCCGAGAGGGGGCCCCCTTACAGGCGAGCAGTACTTC	CASSPRGGPLTGEQYF
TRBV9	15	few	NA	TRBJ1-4	TGTGCCAGCAGCGTAGGTGGACGGCGAAATGAAAAACTGTTTTTT	CASSVGGRRNEKLFF
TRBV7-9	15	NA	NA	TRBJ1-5	TGTGCCAGCAGCTTAGGGGGACCCGTGGGGCAGCCCCAGCATTTT	CASSLGGPVGQPQHF
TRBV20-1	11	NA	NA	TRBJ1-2	TGCAGTGACGGGACTTTCTATGGCTACACCTTC	CSDGTFYGYTF
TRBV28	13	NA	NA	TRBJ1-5	TGTGCCAGCAGTCTCACAGTTCTTCAGCCCCAGCATTTT	CASSLTVLQPQHF
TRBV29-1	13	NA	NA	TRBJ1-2	TGCAGCGTTCCAATCGGGAGTCACTATGGCTACACCTTC	CSVPIGSHYGYTF
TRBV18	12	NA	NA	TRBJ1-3	TGTGCCAGCTCCGGGGGAGGAAACACCATATATTTT	CASSGGGNTIYF
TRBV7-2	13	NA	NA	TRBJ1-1	TGTGCCAGCAGCCGAAAGGGGAACACTGAAGCTTTCTTT	CASSRKGNTEAFF
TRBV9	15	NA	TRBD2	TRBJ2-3	TGTGCCAGCAGCCCCTGGCGGGGGGGTGCAGATACGCAGTATTTT	CASSPWRGGADTQYF
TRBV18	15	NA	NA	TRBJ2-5	TGTGCCAGCTCACGCGGCGGCAACATGATTGAGACCCAGTACTTC	CASSRGGNMIETQYF
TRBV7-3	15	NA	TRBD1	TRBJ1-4	TGTGCCAGCAGCTCTGACAGGGGCCGGGAAGAAAAACTGTTTTTT	CASSSDRGREEKLFF
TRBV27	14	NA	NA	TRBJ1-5	TGTGCCAGCAGTTACCAATTAGGAAATCAGCCCCAGCATTTT	CASSYQLGNQPQHF